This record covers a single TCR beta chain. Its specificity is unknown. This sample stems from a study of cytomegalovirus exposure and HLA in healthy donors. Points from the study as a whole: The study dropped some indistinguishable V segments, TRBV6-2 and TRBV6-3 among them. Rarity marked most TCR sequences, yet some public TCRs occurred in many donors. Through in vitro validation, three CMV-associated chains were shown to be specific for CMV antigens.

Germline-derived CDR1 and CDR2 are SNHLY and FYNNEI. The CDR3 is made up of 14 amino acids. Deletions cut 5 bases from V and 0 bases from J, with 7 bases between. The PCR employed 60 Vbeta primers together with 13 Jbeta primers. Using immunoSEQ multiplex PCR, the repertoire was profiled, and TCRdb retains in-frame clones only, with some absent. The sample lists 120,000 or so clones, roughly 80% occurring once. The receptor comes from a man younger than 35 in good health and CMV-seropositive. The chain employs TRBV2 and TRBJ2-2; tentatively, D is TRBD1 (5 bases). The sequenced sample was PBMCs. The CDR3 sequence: CASSSGPNTGELFF. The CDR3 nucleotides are TGTGCCAGCAGTTCAGGGCCGAACACCGGGGAGCTGTTTTTT.